The rows below give T cell receptor beta chains drawn from one sample of a study of molecular identifiers for immune sequencing clone quantification. In TCRdb, the PCR reads were re-called with MiXCR into one record per CDR3 protein. The table includes 85,000 to 95,000 distinct CDR3 sequences, about 20% detected once. The sequenced material came from naive CD8+ T cells from blood, with Jurkat cell RNA spiked in. The source of these receptors is a human donor in good health. Some libraries in this study had Jurkat cell RNA spiked in. CDR3s include the opening cysteine and the closing phenylalanine or tryptophan. Each record gives: J gene, V gene, clone size, CDR3 protein. For some rows the clone size is stated as once, few or many, or as a class when expanded; others skip it.

>TRBJ1-2|TRBV20-1|many
CSAREYYGYTF
>TRBJ2-7|TRBV5-8|many
CASSLRDGPYEQYF
>TRBJ2-3|TRBV12-3/TRBV12-4|-
CASSFTGDVTYTQYF
>TRBJ2-7|TRBV12-3/TRBV12-4|few
CASSFSGQRYEQYF
>TRBJ1-1|TRBV23-1|many
CASSPGQGASWDTEAFF
>TRBJ2-7|TRBV11-2|-
CASSLDLQPSYEQYF
>TRBJ1-1|TRBV9|many
CASSVADDRTYLNTEAFF
>TRBJ2-1|TRBV15|many
CATSRDPGNNEQFF
>TRBJ1-5|TRBV5-5|many
CASSLRSLQGDQPQHF
>TRBJ1-1|TRBV12-3/TRBV12-4|many
CASSGTGSDFEAFF
>TRBJ2-1|TRBV7-9|many
CASSSLANIGWNEQFF
>TRBJ2-7|TRBV19|-
CASSMIAGAHEQYF
>TRBJ1-2|TRBV14|-
CASSQEGLTMYGYTF
>TRBJ2-3|TRBV12-3/TRBV12-4|many
CASSSPSGGQDTQYF
>TRBJ2-2|TRBV6-2/TRBV6-3|many
CASSYGTGELFF